This T cell receptor beta chain came from a study of CD8+CD57+ T cells in acquired aplastic anemia (dated by TCRdb to 2016 to 2019). Describing the broader study: Extracted DNA from sorted CD4+ and CD8+ cells averaged around 3.3 ug, ranging from about 0.17 to 30 ug. A CD8+CD57+ expansion meant a frequency higher than the mean frequency seen in healthy subjects. General study outcomes and caveats: Although 25 to 30 CD8+ CDR3 sequences were shared by patients and controls, these sequences appeared highly expressed in patients and within the immunodominant clones of patients. Between patients and healthy controls, no significant difference in CD8+ Simpson's diversity was found (P=0.060).

The germline V gene provides CDR1 ENHRY and CDR2 SYGVKD. V is pared back by 6 bases and J by 3 bases, with 11 bases lying between the germline termini. The CDR3 starts with the cysteine, ends with the phenylalanine, and has 13 residues. Here the CDR3 DNA is all that survives: 39 bases in frame from base 1. Genomic DNA was used as template for profiling of TCR beta VDJ combinations and CDR3 sequences. An Illumina HiSeq 2000 was the platform used for TCR repertoire sequencing. The authors' analysis ran thus. TRBV/TRBJ rearrangement plots, CDR3 size and DJ length profiles, and Simpson's diversity index were used to evaluate the repertoires. The most abundant DNA sequence in the deep sequencing data was defined as the immunodominant clone. CDR3 amino acid sequences were screened for sharing across subjects and compared with published repertoires and the VDJdb database. TCRdb reprocessing: public reads trimmed at Q25 with fastp, clones called with MiXCR, in-frame beta chains kept. One record per CDR3 amino acid sequence lists the most common genes and DNA. The V and J calls and clone size are TCRdb's, not the authors'. This sample holds roughly 80,000 distinct CDR3 sequences; around 70% were observed only once. The ten largest make up roughly 80% of the sample.

Concerning this clonotype itself: What antigen it recognizes has not been identified. Base quality data are lacking; no much larger clone is found one base away.

Flow cytometry had shown CD8+CD57+ cell expansion in the patients selected for sequencing. Every patient had a diagnosis of severe acquired aplastic anemia based on International Study of Aplastic Anemia and Agranulocytosis and Camitta criteria. No patient had received any therapy when blood was sampled. TCR repertoires of sorted CD4+ and CD8+ blood T cells from severe aplastic anemia patients and healthy subjects were deep-sequenced in the study. Patients were enrolled under clinicaltrials.gov protocols 00001620, 01623167, 00001397, 00071045, 00081523 and 00961064 in the USA. Ficoll-Paque density gradient centrifugation was used to isolate peripheral blood mononuclear cells. Before DNA extraction, CD4+ and CD8+ T cells were sorted by FACS or by magnetic beads.

The sequence joins TRBV10-3 to TRBJ1-1; the D gene lacks a confident call. The sequencing sample was made of sorted CD4+, CD8+, or CD8+CD57+ T cells (not recorded which) from PBMCs. The receptor comes from a human donor with aplastic anemia. The CDR3 has the sequence CAIRDGRYTEAFF. The nucleotide sequence reads TGTGCCATCAGGGACGGGAGGTACACTGAAGCTTTCTTT.